This entry lists 30 T cell receptor beta chains sequenced from one sample in a study of response to subunit inactivated influenza vaccine. From the RT-PCR reads, TCRdb called clonotypes with MiXCR, one entry per CDR3 protein. The sample lists 290,000 or so distinct CDR3 sequences, 22% seen once, with 10% in the top ten. This material consisted of PBMCs from blood, taken less than 22 months after vaccination. These receptors came from a man aged 50 to 75 who received an inactivated influenza vaccine.

The chain uses TRBV7-9 and TRBJ1-1; D is perhaps TRBD1 (5 bases). This CDR3 has 12 amino acids. Between the trimmed V and J ends, which lost 11 bases and 1 base, there was a span of 11 bases. The germline gives CDR1 SEHNR, CDR2 FQNEAQ (reference sequence). CDR3 region: CAPGQTNTEAFF. Written as DNA, the CDR3 is TGTGCCCCAGGGCAAACGAACACTGAAGCTTTCTTT. The full variable domain, its missing parts supplied by reference TRBV7-9 and TRBJ1-1, is DTGVSQNPRHKITKRGQNVTFRCDPISEHNRLYWYRQTLGQGPEFLTYFQNEAQLEKSRLLSDRFSAERPKGSFSTLEIQRTEQGDSAMYLCAPGQTNTEAFFGQGTRLTVV.

This clonotype has more than one count but fewer than ten. This rearrangement joins TRBV28 to TRBJ1-5; D call uncertain. Germline V gene data show CDR1 as MDHEN and CDR2 as SYDVKM. The CDR3 has 12 amino acids. Trimming left V 8 bases short and J 3 bases short, with 8 bases between. The CDR3 DNA reads TGTGCCAGCGGTGTTGTCAATCAGCCCCAGCATTTT. The encoded protein is CASGVVNQPQHF. Full variable domain (rest looked up from reference TRBV28 and TRBJ1-5): DVKVTQSSRYLVKRTGEKVFLECVQDMDHENMFWYRQDPGLGLRLIYFSYDVKMKEKGDIPEGYSVSREKKERFSLILESASTNQTSMYLCASGVVNQPQHFGDGTRLSIL.

The sample holds a few counts of this clonotype. The gene calls are TRBV5-1 and TRBJ1-3, with 7 bases that match TRBD1. The junction had 16 bases not matched to a gene; V was cut back by 0 bases and J by 4 bases. The CDR3 runs 19 residues. The V gene's germline CDR1 is SGHRS and CDR2 YFSETQ. The CDR3 loop reads CASSLGTGQRRAGGNTIYF. The CDR3 bases are TGCGCCAGCAGCTTGGGTACGGGACAGCGACGGGCGGGAGGAAACACCATATATTTT.

This chain uses TRBV5-5 with TRBJ1-1; 9 bases are a match to TRBD1. The V gene end was trimmed by 1 base and the J gene end by 4 bases; junction bases not matched to a gene: 5. The CDR3 length is 15 residues. CDR1 and CDR2 (germline): SGHKS, YYEKEE (reference sequence). DNA for the CDR3: TGTGCCAGCAGCTTGTACGAACAGGGGGCCACTGAAGCTTTCTTT. Translation: CASSLYEQGATEAFF.

This clonotype appeared a few times. This rearrangement joins TRBV7-9 to TRBJ2-1; D is tentatively TRBD1 or TRBD2 (5 bases each). Per germline, CDR1 SEHNR and CDR2 FQNEAQ (reference sequence). The CDR3 runs to 14 residues. V was clipped by 4 bases and J by 7 bases, with 14 bases between them. This CDR3 is CASSYGGSYNEQFF. The DNA for the CDR3 is TGTGCCAGCAGCTATGGGGGTTCATATAATGAGCAGTTCTTC.

The genes are TRBV7-2 and TRBJ2-3, with D perhaps assigned TRBD1 or TRBD2 (5 bases each). Trimming pared 7 bases from V and 1 base from J, leaving 9 bases between. In germline, CDR1 is SGHTA, CDR2 FQGNSA. This CDR3 spans 13 amino acids. CDR3 sequence (DNA): TGTGCCAGCACCAGAGGGGGCACAGATACGCAGTATTTT. Its translation: CASTRGGTDTQYF.

This clonotype was detected only a few times. The chain joins TRBV5-1 to TRBJ1-2; D may be TRBD1 (5 bases). The V and J ends lost 2 bases and 0 bases respectively, with 14 bases between them. The CDR3 totals 16 residues. Germline assignment: CDR1 SGHRS and CDR2 YFSETQ. The CDR3 sequence: CASSFGTDSSNYGYTF. The DNA for the CDR3 is TGCGCCAGCAGCTTCGGGACCGACTCATCTAACTATGGCTACACCTTC.

V usage is TRBV6-1 and J usage is TRBJ1-1, with 7 positions matching TRBD1. The CDR3 contains 14 residues. Per the germline V gene, CDR1 is MNHNS and CDR2 is SASEGT. The J segment lost 1 base and the V segment lost 4 bases, leaving 3 bases of the junction unmatched. CDR3 nucleotides: TGTGCCAGCAGTGCCCCAGGGGGGAACACTGAAGCTTTCTTT. Residues: CASSAPGGNTEAFF.

J is TRBJ1-1 and V is TRBV20-1; possible D gene TRBD1, 5 bases. CDR1 and CDR2 from the germline V gene are DFQATT and SNEGSKA (reference sequence). V lost 3 bases to trimming and J lost 5 bases, with 16 bases between them. The length of the CDR3 is 14 residues. The CDR3 region has the DNA TGCAGTGCTAGTTATGGGGGGACCGGGACTGAAGCTTTCTTT. This encodes CSASYGGTGTEAFF.

This clonotype was counted between two and nine times. The chain carries TRBV10-3 and TRBJ2-2; D is possibly TRBD1 or TRBD2 (7 bases each). In germline, CDR1 is ENHRY, CDR2 SYGVKD. V lost 6 bases and J 6 bases, leaving 17 bases between the germline ends. The CDR3 covers 15 residues. CDR3 in DNA: TGTGCCATCAGCCCCCAGGGGGGGTCTCCCGGGGAGCTGTTTTTT. Amino acids: CAISPQGGSPGELFF.

A few counts support this clonotype. The genes are TRBV7-2 and TRBJ1-1; no definite D call. CDR1 and CDR2 (germline): SGHTA, FQGNSA. The CDR3 loop spans 14 amino acids. V lost 4 bases, J lost 5 bases, and 14 bases lay in between. The DNA for the CDR3 is TGTGCCAGCAGCTATAAGGCCGCGTCGACTGAAGCTTTCTTT. Translation: CASSYKAASTEAFF.

The sample holds many counts of this clonotype. V gene TRBV6-1 combines with J gene TRBJ1-2, with 7 nucleotides matching TRBD1. The CDR3 has 16 residues. V trimming: 6 bases; J trimming: 0 bases; junction bases outside the gene matches: 10. CDR1 and CDR2 (germline): MNHNS, SASEGT. The chain's CDR3 is CASRTGTANSNYGYTF. CDR3 DNA sequence: TGTGCCAGCAGAACGGGGACAGCTAATTCTAACTATGGCTACACCTTC.

This clonotype was detected only a few times. V gene TRBV4-2 combines with J gene TRBJ2-3, with 7 positions matching TRBD1. The trim removed 3 bases at V and 2 bases at J, leaving 5 bases unmatched. Germline CDR1 reads LGHNA; CDR2 reads YNFKEQ. This CDR3 spans 15 amino acids. This chain's CDR3 is CASSHHQGVTDTQYF. The DNA of the CDR3 is TGTGCCAGCAGCCACCATCAGGGGGTCACAGATACGCAGTATTTT.

This chain uses TRBV4-2 with TRBJ1-6; D might be TRBD1 (6 bases). V was clipped by 0 bases and J by 8 bases, with 11 bases between them. CDR3 length: 15 residues. Germline V gives CDR1 LGHNA, CDR2 YNFKEQ. The CDR3 spells CASSQDRQVYSPLHF. CDR3 coding DNA: TGTGCCAGCAGCCAAGATCGACAGGTTTATTCACCCCTCCACTTT.

This clonotype has just a few counts. This rearrangement joins TRBV12-3 or TRBV12-4 to TRBJ1-5; no definite D call. The V gene lost 1 base and the J gene lost 7 bases, with 8 bases spanning the gap. The CDR3 sequence is 13 residues long. CDR3 nucleotide sequence: TGTGCCAGCAGTTTAGGGGTTGAGCAGCCCCAGCATTTT. Amino acids: CASSLGVEQPQHF.

This clonotype was seen more than once but under ten times. The CDR3 nucleotides are TGTGCCATCAGTGAGGTGCAGGGTCGAGAAAAACTGTTTTTT. Its protein is CAISEVQGREKLFF. The chain has TRBV10-3 and TRBJ1-4; TRBD1 might be the D (5 bases). Germline CDR1 reads ENHRY; CDR2 reads SYGVKD. This CDR3 is 14 amino acids long. The V gene lost 2 bases and the J gene lost 8 bases, with 12 bases spanning the gap.

This clonotype was observed a handful of times. The chain links TRBV6-6 to TRBJ1-6; maybe TRBD1 (5 bases). In germline, CDR1 is MNHNY, CDR2 SVGAGI (reference sequence). V lost 7 bases, J lost 11 bases, and 9 bases lay in between. CDR3 length: 11 amino acids. The DNA of the CDR3 is TGTGCCAGCAACTCGGGGGCACCCCTCCACTTT. Protein product: CASNSGAPLHF.

J is TRBJ2-1 and V is TRBV6-1, with a weak D call TRBD2 (6 bases). Trimming pared 9 bases from V and 2 bases from J, leaving 17 bases between. The CDR3 consists of 15 residues. Looked up from germline, CDR1 is MNHNS and CDR2 is SASEGT. CDR3 amino acids: CASQESGPTYNEQFF. The DNA of the CDR3 is TGTGCCAGTCAGGAGAGCGGGCCAACCTACAATGAGCAGTTCTTC.

The rearrangement joins TRBV6-2 or TRBV6-3 to TRBJ2-7; D is unclear. V lost 2 bases, J lost 3 bases, and 11 bases lay in between. The CDR3 extends over 14 amino acids. The germline V gene encodes CDR1 MNHEY and CDR2 SVGEGT. The CDR3 loop reads CASSYTDGYYEQYF. Here the CDR3 DNA reads TGTGCCAGCAGTTACACGGACGGTTACTACGAGCAGTACTTC.

There are a few counts of this clonotype. The CDR3 nucleotides are TGTGCCAGCAGAGAACAGGGGGCTACCTACGAGCAGTACTTC. Translated, it gives CASREQGATYEQYF. The chain is built from TRBV6-2 or TRBV6-3 and TRBJ2-7; 9 bases fit TRBD1. The ends lost 6 bases at V and 2 bases at J; junction bases unmatched: 5. In germline, CDR1 is MNHEY, CDR2 SVGEGT. There are 14 residues in the CDR3.

The rearrangement uses TRBV6-2 or TRBV6-3 and TRBJ2-6; TRBD2 might be the D (5 bases). The CDR3 is 19 residues long. CDR1 MNHEY and CDR2 SVGEGT come from the germline V gene. Trimming took off 5 bases at V and 0 bases at J, with 20 bases between the two ends. The CDR3 spells CASSPTHWTESSGANVLTF. The CDR3 DNA is TGTGCCAGCAGTCCTACCCATTGGACTGAAAGCTCTGGGGCCAACGTCCTGACTTTC.

Turning to this clonotype: This could be a read error, since a much larger clone is one nucleotide away. The genes are TRBV12-3 or TRBV12-4 and TRBJ1-2; 9 nucleotides align to TRBD1. The CDR3 runs to 16 residues. CDR3 amino acids: CVSSLTGGRANYGYTF. The CDR3 nucleotides are TGTGTCAGCAGCCTGACAGGGGGACGGGCTAACTATGGCTACACCTTC.

This clonotype was observed many times. This rearrangement joins TRBV25-1 to TRBJ1-5; D unresolved. Looked up from germline, CDR1 is MGHDK and CDR2 is SYGVNS. CDR3 length: 15 amino acids. Trimming pared 7 bases from V and 0 bases from J, leaving 13 bases between. The CDR3 spells CASKVSKHSNQPQHF. For the CDR3, the DNA is TGTGCCAGCAAAGTTTCCAAGCATAGCAATCAGCCCCAGCATTTT.

This CDR3 reads CASKGHNTEAFF. The CDR3 bases are TGTGCCAGCAAAGGACACAACACTGAAGCTTTCTTT. The rearrangement links TRBV5-4 to TRBJ1-1; D is perhaps TRBD1 (5 bases). Trimming stripped 6 bases from V and 2 bases from J, with 8 bases between. The CDR3 runs to 12 residues. In germline, CDR1 is SGHNT, CDR2 YYREEE (reference sequence).

This sequence joins TRBV7-9 and TRBJ1-1; D is possibly TRBD1 (5 bases). The CDR3 covers 14 residues. The germline V and J ends were trimmed by 0 bases and 6 bases, with 11 bases remaining between them. CDR1 SEHNR and CDR2 FQNEAQ come from the germline V gene (reference sequence). The CDR3 DNA is TGTGCCAGCAGCTTAGCAGGGACGAGAGCTGAAGCTTTCTTT. This gives the protein CASSLAGTRAEAFF.

The chain recombines TRBV21-1 with TRBJ2-3; the D call TRBD2 from the table was never checked on the DNA. TRBV21-1 is a pseudogene. This CDR3 has 18 amino acids. The CDR3 nucleotides are TGTGCCAGCAGCAAAGCACTAGCGGGAGGGCAGAGTACAGATACGCAGTATTTT. Its translation: CASSKALAGGQSTDTQYF.

This clonotype showed up many times. The V and J genes are TRBV5-5 and TRBJ1-6; D remains ambiguous. Trimming left V 0 bases short and J 3 bases short, with 7 bases between. This CDR3 contains 15 residues. The V gene's germline CDR1 is SGHKS and CDR2 YYEKEE (reference sequence). Written as DNA, the CDR3 is TGTGCCAGCAGCTTGGACAGCTACTATAATTCACCCCTCCACTTT. As protein: CASSLDSYYNSPLHF. Full variable domain (remainder filled in from reference TRBV5-5 and TRBJ1-6): DAGVTQSPTHLIKTRGQQVTLRCSPISGHKSVSWYQQVLGQGPQFIFQYYEKEERGRGNFPDRFSARQFPNYSSELNVNALLLGDSALYLCASSLDSYYNSPLHFGNGTRLTVT.

The rearrangement uses TRBV10-3 and TRBJ1-2; tentatively, D is TRBD1 (5 bases). V was pared by 9 bases and J by 0 bases, with 11 bases between. The CDR3 runs 13 residues. Germline lookup yields CDR1 ENHRY and CDR2 SYGVKD. This CDR3 reads CAITGETNYGYTF. In nucleotides, the CDR3 is TGTGCCATAACGGGGGAAACTAACTATGGCTACACCTTC.

The V gene is TRBV12-3 or TRBV12-4, the J gene TRBJ2-1; 11 nucleotides agree with TRBD1. V shed 6 bases and J 4 bases; nucleotides not matched to a gene: 5. This CDR3 comprises 15 residues. The CDR3 DNA is TGTGCCAGCAGGCACGGGACAGGGGGTTACAATGAGCAGTTCTTC. It translates to CASRHGTGGYNEQFF.

The sample holds a few counts of this clonotype. The chain couples TRBV20-1 to TRBJ2-3; 10 bases map to TRBD2. CDR1 is DFQATT and CDR2 is SNEGSKA in the germline V gene (reference sequence). V dropped 5 bases and J dropped 2; count of bases not matched to a gene: 4. CDR3 length equals 14 residues. CDR3 bases: TGCAGTGCTGTACTAGCGGGGTCCACAGATACGCAGTATTTT. This encodes CSAVLAGSTDTQYF.